Listed here are 29 T cell receptor beta chains from one sample, sequenced in a study of tumor-infiltrating lymphocytes in localized non-small cell lung cancer. Generated by immunoSEQ multiplex PCR, the TCRdb table keeps only in-frame clones and is missing some. The sample yields 13,000 or so clones, 68% seen once. Sequenced: uninvolved lung tissue not adjacent to the tumor. The receptors here all came from a human donor with non-small cell lung cancer.

This chain connects TRBV5-1 to TRBJ1-1, with D perhaps matching TRBD1 (6 bases). The CDR3 is made up of 13 amino acids. CDR1 is SGHRS and CDR2 is YFSETQ in the germline V gene. V lost 4 bases to trimming and J lost 1 base, with 8 bases between them. The CDR3 spells CASSPTGNTEAFF. As DNA, the CDR3 is TGCGCCAGCAGCCCGACAGGGAACACTGAAGCTTTCTTT.

The chain links TRBV11-1 to TRBJ2-5; D is possibly TRBD1 (5 bases). The germline V gene has CDR1 SGHAT and CDR2 FQDESV (reference sequence). The V gene lost 5 bases and the J gene lost 7 bases, with 17 bases spanning the gap. This CDR3 has 14 amino acids. The CDR3: CASSPEGVFGTQYF. The DNA of the CDR3 is TGTGCCAGCAGCCCGGAAGGGGTTTTTGGGACCCAGTACTTC. The full variable domain, completed using reference TRBV11-1 and TRBJ2-5, is EAEVAQSPRYKITEKSQAVAFWCDPISGHATLYWYRQILGQGPELLVQFQDESVVDDSQLPKDRFSAERLKGVDSTLKIQPAELGDSAMYLCASSPEGVFGTQYFGPGTRLLVL.

The rearrangement links TRBV6-5 to TRBJ1-1; D is uncertain. Germline V lookup: CDR1 MNHEY, CDR2 SVGAGI. V lost 2 bases and J lost 11, with 9 bases in between. There are 11 residues in the CDR3. The CDR3 protein is CASSYPPRAFF. The CDR3, as DNA: TGTGCCAGCAGTTACCCCCCCCGGGCTTTCTTT.

The V call is TRBV5-6, the J call TRBJ2-7, with 8 bases identical to TRBD1. The germline CDR1 and CDR2 sequences are SGHDT and YYEEEE. This CDR3 comprises 12 residues. V lost 9 bases to trimming and J lost 2 bases; unmatched junction nucleotides: 4. CDR3 in amino acids: CATSDRAYEQYF. In nucleotides, the CDR3 is TGTGCCACTTCGGACAGGGCCTACGAGCAGTACTTC.

This clone was picked up one time. The chain couples TRBV28 to TRBJ2-1; 8 positions match TRBD1. With 4 bases clipped from V and 6 bases from J, the junction kept 8 bases outside the gene matches. The germline gives CDR1 MDHEN, CDR2 SYDVKM. The CDR3 extends over 15 amino acids. The DNA for the CDR3 is TGTGCCAGCAGTTCCGGACAGGGTGTGAGCAATGAGCAGTTCTTC. Translated: CASSSGQGVSNEQFF.

The chain is built from TRBV28 and TRBJ2-4; no clear D gene. The germline gives CDR1 MDHEN, CDR2 SYDVKM. CDR3 length equals 14 residues. The V gene lost 6 bases and the J gene lost 0 bases, with 9 bases spanning the gap. The CDR3, as DNA: TGTGCCAGCAGAGCTGGTGGAGCCAAAAACATTCAGTACTTC. Residues: CASRAGGAKNIQYF.

The V call is TRBV19, the J call TRBJ2-1; 9 bases agree with TRBD2. V lost 6 bases and J lost 3; bases outside the gene matches: 15. This CDR3 is 18 amino acids long. Germline values: CDR1 LNHDA, CDR2 SQIVND (reference sequence). The chain's CDR3 is CASRPLLSGRSIYNEQFF. The CDR3 nucleotides are TGTGCCAGTAGGCCCCTGTTGAGCGGGAGGTCGATCTACAATGAGCAGTTCTTC. The full variable domain, in which reference TRBV19 and TRBJ2-1 provide the parts outside the CDR3, is DGGITQSPKYLFRKEGQNVTLSCEQNLNHDAMYWYRQDPGQGLRLIYYSQIVNDFQKGDIAEGYSVSREKKESFPLTVTSAQKNPTAFYLCASRPLLSGRSIYNEQFFGPGTRLTVL.

This clone was observed a single time. The V call is TRBV28, the J call TRBJ1-4, with 9 bases identical to TRBD1. This CDR3 comprises 15 residues. The V gene end was trimmed by 7 bases and the J gene end by 8 bases; junction bases not matched to a gene: 11. CDR1 and CDR2 from the germline V gene are MDHEN and SYDVKM. The CDR3 DNA reads as TGTGCCAGCACCCCTTTTACAGGGGGCTCGGAAAAACTGTTTTTT. It specifies CASTPFTGGSEKLFF.

The chain uses TRBV5-1 and TRBJ1-1; no definite D call. The ends were cut back, 2 bases at V and 1 base at J, with 12 bases in the middle. Germline-derived CDR1 and CDR2 are SGHRS and YFSETQ. CDR3 size: 15 residues. The CDR3 here is CASSLIAGSNTEAFF. The CDR3 DNA is TGCGCCAGCAGCTTAATAGCCGGGTCGAACACTGAAGCTTTCTTT. The full variable domain, rest sourced from reference TRBV5-1 and TRBJ1-1, is KAGVTQTPRYLIKTRGQQVTLSCSPISGHRSVSWYQQTPGQGLQFLFEYFSETQRNKGNFPGRFSGRQFSNSRSEMNVSTLELGDSALYLCASSLIAGSNTEAFFGQGTRLTVV.

The CDR3 DNA sequence: TGTGCCAGCATCGAAACCCCGGACAGGGTGGGTGAGCAGTTCTTC. Protein: CASIETPDRVGEQFF. This chain uses TRBV27 with TRBJ2-1, with 8 nucleotides matching TRBD1. V dropped 7 bases and J dropped 9; count of bases not matched to a gene: 14. The CDR3 spans 15 residues. CDR1 is MNHEY, CDR2 SMNVEV, per germline (reference sequence).

This chain connects TRBV29-1 to TRBJ1-2; maybe TRBD1 (5 bases). The CDR3 is 14 amino acids. V lost 4 bases to trimming and J lost 4 bases, with 16 bases between them. CDR1 and CDR2 from the germline V gene are SQVTM and ANQGSEA. CDR3 loop: CSVGEWGRAYGYTF. The DNA of the CDR3 is TGCAGCGTTGGAGAATGGGGGAGGGCCTATGGCTACACCTTC.

This clone has more than one count but fewer than ten. The chain employs TRBV2 and TRBJ1-1; tentative D call: TRBD1 (5 bases). Germline CDR1 is SNHLY and CDR2 is FYNNEI. The CDR3 is made up of 14 amino acids. V was cut by 3 bases and J by 2 bases, with 10 bases left in between. The chain's CDR3 is CASSDLTANTEAFF. CDR3 coding DNA: TGTGCCAGCAGTGACTTGACAGCTAACACTGAAGCTTTCTTT.

J is TRBJ1-2 and V is TRBV28; TRBD1 matches 7 bases. The J segment lost 5 bases and the V segment lost 4 bases, leaving 7 bases of the junction unmatched. Germline CDR1 MDHEN, CDR2 SYDVKM. The CDR3 loop spans 14 amino acids. The CDR3 protein is CASSSQGPTYGYTF. The CDR3 DNA reads as TGTGCCAGCAGTTCACAGGGGCCCACTTATGGCTACACCTTC.

The CDR3 spells CASSPGTSGSNTGELFF. The DNA for the CDR3 is TGTGCCAGCAGCCCAGGGACTAGCGGGAGTAACACCGGGGAGCTGTTTTTT. This chain connects TRBV7-2 to TRBJ2-2; 14 bases match TRBD2. The germline CDR1 and CDR2 sequences are SGHTA and FQGNSA. The ends lost 5 bases at V and 2 bases at J; junction bases unmatched: 4. The CDR3 length is 17 residues.

This clone was recorded a few times. The genes are TRBV2 and TRBJ2-1; 7 bases line up with TRBD2. The germline gives CDR1 SNHLY, CDR2 FYNNEI. This CDR3 spans 14 amino acids. V trimming: 11 bases; J trimming: 2 bases; junction bases outside the gene matches: 9. CDR3: CACFAGDAYNEQFF. The DNA for the CDR3 is TGTGCCTGCTTCGCGGGGGACGCCTACAATGAGCAGTTCTTC.

The rearrangement links TRBV7-2 to TRBJ2-5, with a possible D match to TRBD1 (6 bases). Trimming took off 6 bases at V and 2 bases at J, with 16 bases between the two ends. The germline V gene has CDR1 SGHTA and CDR2 FQGNSA. The length of the CDR3 is 15 residues. CDR3 sequence (DNA): TGTGCCAGCAGGAGGATGGACAGCGTTCAAGAGACCCAGTACTTC. This gives the protein CASRRMDSVQETQYF.

The rearrangement links TRBV7-2 to TRBJ2-7; 9 bases align to TRBD2. Losses at the gene ends were 1 base for V and 4 bases for J; bases not matched to a gene: 11. The CDR3 runs 17 residues. Per the germline V gene, CDR1 is SGHTA and CDR2 is FQGNSA. DNA for the CDR3: TGTGCCAGCAGCTTAGTCGGTAGCGGGAGCATATTGTACGAGCAGTACTTC. Translating gives CASSLVGSGSILYEQYF.

The rearrangement uses TRBV28 and TRBJ2-1, with a tentative D call TRBD2 (5 bases). Germline V lookup: CDR1 MDHEN, CDR2 SYDVKM. The CDR3 has 21 residues. The V end was cut by 2 bases, the J end by 7 bases, with 33 bases between. This CDR3 reads CASSLPFPVGRTTLFRNEQFF. The CDR3 DNA sequence: TGTGCCAGCAGTTTACCCTTTCCGGTTGGGAGAACTACCCTGTTCCGAAATGAGCAGTTCTTC.

In this sample, this clone turned up once. The rearrangement links TRBV28 to TRBJ1-4; D not certain. Trimming removed 8 bases from V and 7 bases from J, with 14 bases in between. The CDR3 consists of 13 residues. CDR1 and CDR2 (germline): MDHEN, SYDVKM. The CDR3 here is CASSFLSGEKLFF. The CDR3 bases are TGTGCCAGCTCATTCCTATCGGGTGAAAAACTGTTTTTT. Looking up the rest from reference TRBV28 and TRBJ1-4 gives the full variable domain: DVKVTQSSRYLVKRTGEKVFLECVQDMDHENMFWYRQDPGLGLRLIYFSYDVKMKEKGDIPEGYSVSREKKERFSLILESASTNQTSMYLCASSFLSGEKLFFGSGTQLSVL.

This clone was observed a few times. Its ends do not fully match the called genes, so a read error is possible. The chain is built from TRBV10-3 and TRBJ2-1, with TRBD2 matching 12 bases. This CDR3 spans 13 amino acids. Germline assignment: CDR1 ENHRY and CDR2 SYGVKD. The CDR3 region is CAISGLAGDFQIF. DNA for the CDR3: TGTGCCATCAGTGGACTAGCGGGAGATTTCCAGATCTTC.

This sequence joins TRBV7-2 and TRBJ2-5; D is perhaps TRBD1 (5 bases). The V gene lost 2 bases and the J gene lost 1 base, with 11 bases spanning the gap. The germline V gene encodes CDR1 SGHTA and CDR2 FQGNSA. There are 15 residues in the CDR3. The chain's CDR3 is CASSLMQGGQETQYF. The CDR3 region has the DNA TGTGCCAGCAGCTTAATGCAGGGCGGCCAAGAGACCCAGTACTTC.

This rearrangement joins TRBV5-1 to TRBJ2-3; 15 nucleotides align to TRBD2. J was trimmed by 4 bases and V by 4 bases; bases with no gene match: 4. This CDR3 has 16 amino acids. Germline V gene lookup returns CDR1 SGHRS and CDR2 YFSETQ. The CDR3 sequence: CASSTGLAGGPDTQYF. In nucleotides, the CDR3 is TGCGCCAGCAGCACGGGACTAGCGGGAGGTCCAGATACGCAGTATTTT.

This clone was found once. The chain recombines TRBV5-1 with TRBJ1-6; no clear D. The CDR3 is 15 residues long. V lost 0 bases, J lost 9 bases, and 13 bases lay in between. Germline CDR1 is SGHRS and CDR2 is YFSETQ. The CDR3 DNA sequence: TGCGCCAGCAGCTTGGGGGTGGCAGATGGTTCACCCCTCCACTTT. Translating it yields CASSLGVADGSPLHF.

The chain employs TRBV11-3 and TRBJ1-6; 8 bases fit TRBD1. V gave up 3 bases and J gave up 7 bases; unmatched junction bases: 2. Germline V lookup: CDR1 SGHNT, CDR2 YENEEA. This CDR3 is 14 amino acids long. This CDR3 is CASSFSGGNSPLHF. In DNA form, the CDR3 reads TGTGCCAGCAGCTTCTCAGGGGGCAATTCACCCCTCCACTTT.

The chain uses TRBV4-2 and TRBJ1-2; D perhaps matches TRBD1 (5 bases). The length of the CDR3 is 16 residues. CDR1 is LGHNA and CDR2 is YNFKEQ in the germline V gene. The V end lost 3 bases, the J end lost 7 bases, and 21 bases lay between the germline ends. The CDR3 loop reads CASSQAGQGEMSGYTF. DNA of the CDR3: TGTGCCAGCAGCCAGGCTGGCCAAGGGGAGATGTCTGGCTACACCTTC.

The V gene is TRBV20-1, the J gene TRBJ2-1; D not certain. Germline CDR1 reads DFQATT; CDR2 reads SNEGSKA (reference sequence). The CDR3 loop spans 10 amino acids. V was pared by 6 bases and J by 5 bases, with 5 bases between. In DNA form, the CDR3 reads TGCAGTGCGTACCACAATGAGCAGTTCTTC. This gives the protein CSAYHNEQFF.

The V gene is TRBV5-1, the J gene TRBJ2-4; TRBD2 is a possible D gene (7 bases). V shed 4 bases and J shed 6 bases, with 14 bases lying between them. The CDR3 contains 14 residues. From germline, CDR1 is SGHRS and CDR2 YFSETQ. This chain's CDR3 is CASSKGGSVNIQYF. The DNA of the CDR3 is TGCGCCAGCAGCAAGGGGGGGTCGGTAAACATTCAGTACTTC.

V is TRBV6-5 and J is TRBJ2-3, with 10 bases matching TRBD1. Trimming removed 6 bases from V and 5 bases from J; junction bases left unmatched: 8. CDR3 length equals 15 residues. Germline V gene data show CDR1 as MNHEY and CDR2 as SVGAGI. CDR3: CASRRQGARGDTQYF. CDR3 in DNA: TGTGCCAGCAGAAGACAGGGGGCTCGGGGAGATACGCAGTATTTT.

V gene TRBV10-1 combines with J gene TRBJ1-6; D is perhaps TRBD1 (6 bases). The CDR3 contains 15 residues. In germline, CDR1 is WNHNN, CDR2 SYGVQD (reference sequence). V lost 7 bases, J lost 10 bases, and 20 bases lay in between. CDR3 in DNA: TGCGCCAGCAACGAAAGTGGGGGCGGGTACTCACCCCTCCACTTT. It yields the protein CASNESGGGYSPLHF.